This T cell receptor (beta chain) was captured by sequencing in a study of blood T cell repertoires in COVID-19. This CDR3 region has 12 residues. The V gene's germline CDR1 is ENHRY and CDR2 SYGVKD. V lost 10 bases to trimming and J lost 3 bases; unmatched junction nucleotides: 5. Clones were read by immunoSEQ multiplex PCR, and TCRdb kept only the in-frame ones, dropping some. The table lists about 68,000 clones, 80% to 90% of them singletons. The source of this sequence is a man younger than 45 with acute or convalescent COVID-19. The rearrangement joins TRBV10-3 to TRBJ2-7; TRBD1 agrees at 8 bases. The sample taken for sequencing was peripheral blood. The CDR3 region is CANGQGGYEQYF. DNA for the CDR3: TGTGCCAATGGACAGGGCGGCTACGAGCAGTACTTC.